One sample yielded the 5 T cell receptor beta chains listed below, sequenced in a study of Ad26.COV2.S vaccination and SARS-CoV-2 variants. The method was immunoSEQ multiplex PCR; TCRdb's version includes in-frame clones alone and lacks a portion of them. The data contain about 350,000 clones, 80% to 90% of them singletons. Noted treatment: roughly 20 received Ad26.COV2.S at low or high dose, single or two shots; about 5 received placebo; per-sample allocation not given. Day 63 after the first injection of vaccine or placebo was the sampling time. This specimen consisted of peripheral blood, obtained in a trial of Ad26.COV2.S vaccine versus placebo. The receptor source for this set is a person aged 18-60 years who received the Ad26.COV2.S COVID-19 vaccine or a placebo.

Worth noting for this clone: The same CDR3 is also encoded by other DNA sequences in this sample. The rearrangement joins TRBV20-1 to TRBJ2-1, with D unresolved. Germline values: CDR1 DFQATT, CDR2 SNEGSKA (reference sequence). The CDR3 sequence is 11 residues long. The V and J ends lost 3 bases and 3 bases respectively, with 3 bases between them. This CDR3 reads CSARGYNEQFF. DNA of the CDR3: TGCAGTGCTAGGGGCTACAATGAGCAGTTCTTC.

Turning to this clone: The junction does not match germline at one end; this may be a read error. The chain has TRBV25-1 and TRBJ2-1; D gene ambiguous. Germline V CDR1 and CDR2: MGHDK, SYGVNS. The CDR3 has 13 residues. In DNA, the CDR3 is TGTGCCAGCAGCGAATGGTCCTACAATGAGCAGTTCTTC. This codes for CASSEWSYNEQFF.

This clone was counted ten times or more. The V and J genes are TRBV7-2 and TRBJ2-1, with 7 nucleotides matching TRBD1. J gave up 4 bases and V 4 bases, and 7 bases lay outside the gene matches. The CDR3 extends over 15 amino acids. CDR1 and CDR2 (germline): SGHTA, FQGNSA. DNA of the CDR3: TGTGCCAGCAGCTCAACAGGGGTATGGTACAATGAGCAGTTCTTC. Its translation: CASSSTGVWYNEQFF. Supplemented by reference TRBV7-2 and TRBJ2-1, the full variable domain reads GAGVSQSPSNKVTEKGKDVELRCDPISGHTALYWYRQSLGQGLEFLIYFQGNSAPDKSGLPSDRFSAERTGGSVSTLTIQRTQQEDSAVYLCASSSTGVWYNEQFFGPGTRLTVL.

V gene TRBV24-1 combines with J gene TRBJ2-5; maybe TRBD2 (6 bases). CDR1 and CDR2 from the germline V gene are KGHDR and SFDVKD. This CDR3 has 14 residues. Trimming took 2 bases from V and 3 from J, leaving 9 bases between them. As DNA, the CDR3 is TGTGCCACCAGTGATTCTCTAGCGAAAGAGACCCAGTACTTC. Translating it yields CATSDSLAKETQYF.

V is TRBV4-3 and J is TRBJ2-7, with D possibly matching TRBD2 (6 bases). V gave up 0 bases and J gave up 4 bases, with 13 bases separating them. Germline loops: CDR1 LGHNA, CDR2 YSLEER. This CDR3 is built from 15 residues. CDR3 in amino acids: CASSQDLSGRYEQYF. In DNA form, the CDR3 reads TGCGCCAGCAGCCAAGACTTGAGCGGGCGGTACGAGCAGTACTTC.